The clone carrying this TCR beta chain was seen a single time. Antigen unknown. The CDR3 totals 17 residues. The trim removed 1 base at V and 2 bases at J, leaving 5 bases unmatched. Germline V gene lookup returns CDR1 SGHRS and CDR2 YFSETQ. Clones were sequenced by immunoSEQ multiplex PCR, and TCRdb holds only the in-frame ones, with some missing. Here the sample spans tens of thousands of clones, 85% to 90% being singletons. This entry is derived from a study of graft-versus-host responses after intestinal transplantation. The specimen comprised unstimulated CD4+ T cells sorted from spleen or lymph node cells, sampled before intestinal transplant. The TCR originated in a human donor who received an intestinal transplant. The chain recombines TRBV5-1 with TRBJ2-1, with TRBD2 matching 11 bases. The DNA for the CDR3 is TGCGCCAGCAGCTTGAGTGTGACTAGCGGGGCCTACAATGAGCAGTTCTTC. It specifies CASSLSVTSGAYNEQFF.